Listed here are 19 T cell receptor beta chains from one sample, sequenced in a study of shared clonotypes between healthy human individuals (dated by TCRdb to the early 2020s). Libraries were prepared through the immunoSEQ multiplex PCR assay. TCRdb mirrors the immuneACCESS table, restricted to in-frame sequences. Some clones are absent from its copies; in checked studies, under half trace to an unresolved V gene, and the reason for the others is unknown. This sample is represented by under 2,500,000 clones; approximately 95% of them were singletons. Less than 0.15% of the sample goes to the ten largest clones. Material: naive CD4+ T cells sorted from blood. The sample's cell subset or site, from its label and the paper: CD45RA+ positively selected. The origin of the receptors is a man younger than 35 in good health.

This chain uses TRBV9 with TRBJ1-1; TRBD1 matches at 7 bases. CDR1 and CDR2 (germline): SGDLS, YYNGEE. V lost 3 bases and J lost 0; bases outside the gene matches: 2. The CDR3 spans 14 residues. The CDR3 protein is CASSEGQLNTEAFF. The CDR3 nucleotides read TGTGCCAGCAGCGAGGGACAGTTGAACACTGAAGCTTTCTTT.

The J gene is TRBJ1-3, the V gene TRBV6-5, with a tentative D call TRBD1 (5 bases). The V gene lost 6 bases and the J gene lost 0 bases, with 12 bases spanning the gap. Looked up from germline, CDR1 is MNHEY and CDR2 is SVGAGI. The CDR3 spans 15 residues. This CDR3 reads CASRAGFFSGNTIYF. In DNA form, the CDR3 reads TGTGCCAGCAGGGCAGGGTTCTTCTCTGGAAACACCATATATTTT.

This rearrangement joins TRBV5-1 to TRBJ2-1; D is unclear. The germline gives CDR1 SGHRS, CDR2 YFSETQ. Trimming took 0 bases from V and 6 from J, leaving 10 bases between them. The CDR3 has 14 residues. This CDR3 is CASSLAPVGNEQFF. The CDR3 DNA follows: TGCGCCAGCAGCTTGGCCCCGGTGGGCAATGAGCAGTTCTTC.

The chain is built from TRBV10-3 and TRBJ1-1; D is ambiguous. Deletions cut 3 bases from V and 4 bases from J, with 12 bases between. Germline V gene lookup returns CDR1 ENHRY and CDR2 SYGVKD. The CDR3 sequence is 14 residues long. CDR3 in DNA: TGTGCCATCAGTGATCAGACCTCCGGCACTGAAGCTTTCTTT. Translated: CAISDQTSGTEAFF.

The chain combines TRBV9 with TRBJ1-1, with 10 bases identical to TRBD1. CDR1 is SGDLS and CDR2 is YYNGEE in the germline V gene. The CDR3 spans 17 residues. With V trimmed by 3 bases and J by 3 bases, 11 bases remained unmatched. DNA of the CDR3: TGTGCCAGCAGCGCTCTCGGGACAGGGGCCCGGGACACTGAAGCTTTCTTT. Protein: CASSALGTGARDTEAFF.

The chain joins TRBV27 to TRBJ1-6; D perhaps matches TRBD1 (5 bases). The V end lost 10 bases, the J end lost 1 base, and 23 bases lay between the germline ends. Per the germline V gene, CDR1 is MNHEY and CDR2 is SMNVEV (reference sequence). This CDR3 has 18 amino acids. The CDR3 loop is CAIATRTRRRSYNSPLHF. Here the CDR3 DNA reads TGTGCCATCGCTACCAGGACACGGCGGAGATCCTATAATTCACCCCTCCACTTT.

The chain joins TRBV6-6 to TRBJ2-7; tentative D call: TRBD2 (6 bases). The CDR3 has 14 amino acids. Trimming shortened V by 6 bases and J by 4 bases, and 16 bases separated the two germline ends. The germline CDR1 and CDR2 sequences are MNHNY and SVGAGI (reference sequence). Here the CDR3 reads CASRTGSLAYEQYF. The CDR3 DNA reads TGTGCCAGCAGAACCGGGAGTTTGGCTTACGAGCAGTACTTC.

The chain couples TRBV6-1 to TRBJ1-5; tentatively, D is TRBD1 (6 bases). The germline CDR1 and CDR2 sequences are MNHNS and SASEGT. The CDR3 is 15 residues long. Between the trimmed V and J ends, which lost 5 bases and 1 base, there was a span of 12 bases. The CDR3 coding sequence is TGTGCCAGCAGTATAACAGGGCTGAGCAATCAGCCCCAGCATTTT. It specifies CASSITGLSNQPQHF.

Concerning this clone itself: Distinct nucleotide sequences in the sample also encode this CDR3. The J gene is TRBJ2-2, the V gene TRBV5-1, with 9 bases identical to TRBD1. There are 15 residues in the CDR3. Germline V gives CDR1 SGHRS, CDR2 YFSETQ. Unmatched junction bases numbered 6, after V lost 5 bases and J lost 4 bases. The DNA of the CDR3 is TGCGCCAGCAGTCCCGGGACAGGGCGCACCGGGGAGCTGTTTTTT. Its protein product is CASSPGTGRTGELFF.

A single count supports this clone. The chain has TRBV19 and TRBJ1-1, with 7 positions matching TRBD1. The CDR3 totals 13 residues. Germline loops: CDR1 LNHDA, CDR2 SQIVND (reference sequence). J was trimmed by 2 bases and V by 6 bases; bases with no gene match: 3. The CDR3 spells CASRGTANTEAFF. The CDR3 DNA reads as TGTGCCAGTAGGGGGACAGCCAACACTGAAGCTTTCTTT.

This sequence joins TRBV10-3 and TRBJ1-1; 9 bases match TRBD1. Germline V lookup: CDR1 ENHRY, CDR2 SYGVKD. J was trimmed by 6 bases and V by 6 bases; bases with no gene match: 5. CDR3 size: 13 residues. Here the CDR3 DNA reads TGTGCCATCAGGGAGGACAGGGGAGCTGAAGCTTTCTTT. It yields the protein CAIREDRGAEAFF.

The chain's CDR3 is CASTIGGTGELFF. CDR3 DNA: TGTGCCAGCACCATAGGGGGCACCGGGGAGCTGTTTTTT. The chain couples TRBV11-3 to TRBJ2-2, with a weak D call TRBD1 (6 bases). The CDR3 has 13 amino acids. Between the trimmed V and J ends, which lost 7 bases and 4 bases, there was a span of 10 bases. Per the germline V gene, CDR1 is SGHNT and CDR2 is YENEEA. The full variable domain, rest sourced from reference TRBV11-3 and TRBJ2-2, is EAGVVQSPRYKIIEKKQPVAFWCNPISGHNTLYWYLQNLGQGPELLIRYENEEAVDDSQLPKDRFSAERLKGVDSTLKIQPAELGDSAVYLCASTIGGTGELFFGEGSRLTVL.

The chain uses TRBV28 and TRBJ2-3, with 11 bases identical to TRBD2. The V segment lost 3 bases and the J segment 10 bases; nucleotides outside the gene matches: 3. The CDR3 contains 13 residues. Germline lookup yields CDR1 MDHEN and CDR2 SYDVKM. CDR3 in amino acids: CASSLLAGGSQYF. CDR3 DNA sequence: TGTGCCAGCAGTTTGCTAGCGGGGGGCTCGCAGTATTTT.

This chain links TRBV11-3 with TRBJ2-3; D may match TRBD1 or TRBD2 (5 bases each). Trimming took 1 base from V and 2 from J, leaving 13 bases between them. The CDR3 runs to 16 residues. Germline CDR1 is SGHNT and CDR2 is YENEEA. CDR3 bases: TGTGCCAGCAGCTTAGTGGGGGATCAACTCACAGATACGCAGTATTTT. This codes for CASSLVGDQLTDTQYF.

The chain has TRBV19 and TRBJ1-4; D unresolved. The CDR3 contains 15 residues. V shed 7 bases and J shed 0 bases, with 12 bases lying between them. The germline CDR1 and CDR2 sequences are LNHDA and SQIVND (reference sequence). In DNA form, the CDR3 reads TGTGCCAGTAAACAACAGCCCGCAACTAATGAAAAACTGTTTTTT. Translating gives CASKQQPATNEKLFF.

The chain joins TRBV9 to TRBJ1-6, with 9 bases lining up with TRBD1. This CDR3 is 16 amino acids long. J lost 5 bases, V lost 4 bases, and 7 bases had no gene match. Germline values: CDR1 SGDLS, CDR2 YYNGEE. The CDR3 region is CASSPGGTGHNSPLHF. CDR3 bases: TGTGCCAGCAGCCCAGGAGGGACAGGGCATAATTCACCCCTCCACTTT.

This clone appeared once. The chain couples TRBV7-9 to TRBJ2-7; TRBD2 matches 7 bases. The germline CDR1 and CDR2 sequences are SEHNR and FQNEAQ (reference sequence). This CDR3 is 15 amino acids long. V gave up 1 base and J gave up 6 bases; unmatched junction bases: 9. For the CDR3, the DNA is TGTGCCAGCAGCTTAGGTCCCGCAGGGAGGGGCGAGCAGTACTTC. It is translated as CASSLGPAGRGEQYF.

This clone was seen only once. The V gene is TRBV5-1, the J gene TRBJ1-2; D not certain. Germline V lookup: CDR1 SGHRS, CDR2 YFSETQ. Trimming pared 4 bases from V and 3 bases from J, leaving 10 bases between. CDR3 length: 13 amino acids. Written as DNA, the CDR3 is TGCGCCAGCAGCCCTGAGCCCGACTATGGCTACACCTTC. It encodes CASSPEPDYGYTF.

The rearrangement links TRBV25-1 to TRBJ2-1; D uncertain. Trimming took 3 bases from V and 8 from J, leaving 5 bases between them. Germline CDR1 reads MGHDK; CDR2 reads SYGVNS. The CDR3 runs 11 residues. CDR3 DNA sequence: TGTGCCAGCAGTGAGTGGGATGAGCAGTTCTTC. This codes for CASSEWDEQFF. The entire variable domain, with the rest obtained from reference TRBV25-1 and TRBJ2-1, is as follows: EADIYQTPRYLVIGTGKKITLECSQTMGHDKMYWYQQDPGMELHLIHYSYGVNSTEKGDLSSESTVSRIRTEHFPLTLESARPSHTSQYLCASSEWDEQFFGPGTRLTVL.